This TCR beta chain appears in the sequencing data of a study of prognosis after radiotherapy for stage I lung cancer. This clonotype was observed many times. The TCR beta CDR3 region was amplified from genomic DNA, with two rounds of multiplex PCR being used for the amplification. Round one of PCR was performed, and it used primers specific to each TRBV and TRBJ gene. TCRdb reprocessed the multiplex PCR reads via MiXCR and lists one record per CDR3 protein. Counted here are approximately 17,000 distinct CDR3 sequences, 25% to 30% occurring once; the ten biggest clones make up approximately 31%. Germline V CDR1 and CDR2: DFQATT, SNEGSKA (reference sequence). The CDR3 covers 14 residues. J lost 6 bases, V lost 2 bases, and 4 bases had no gene match.

The receptor comes from a donor older than 45 with non-small cell lung cancer. The chain recombines TRBV20-1 with TRBJ2-1; 10 bases match TRBD2. The material sequenced was PBMCs, taken before or after stereotactic body radiation therapy (not recorded which). The CDR3 here is CSARSGRARNEQFF. The CDR3 DNA reads as TGCAGTGCTAGAAGCGGGAGGGCCCGCAATGAGCAGTTCTTC.